Each of the 5 T cell receptor beta chains below was sequenced from the same sample in a study of graft-versus-host responses after intestinal transplantation. Clones were read by immunoSEQ multiplex PCR, and TCRdb kept only the in-frame ones, dropping some. The sample records more than 55,000 clones, roughly 90% being singletons. Sequenced here: PBMCs, sampled 26 days after transplant. Receptor source: a human patient who received an intestinal transplant, so some T cells may come from the graft donor.

The count of this clone is one. The chain recombines TRBV6-6 with TRBJ2-5; 9 bases agree with TRBD1. The germline gives CDR1 MNHNY, CDR2 SVGAGI (reference sequence). This CDR3 spans 15 amino acids. Trimming cost V 5 bases and J 7 bases; bases outside gene matches: 11. The CDR3 loop reads CASSLEQGARGTQYF. The CDR3 nucleotides read TGTGCCAGCAGTCTAGAACAGGGGGCGCGGGGGACCCAGTACTTC.

The chain is built from TRBV28 and TRBJ2-7, with D possibly TRBD1 on 5 matching bases. The CDR3 is made up of 12 amino acids. Germline assignment: CDR1 MDHEN and CDR2 SYDVKM. Trimming stripped 6 bases from V and 4 bases from J, with 10 bases between. The CDR3 reads CASRLDKYEQYV. The CDR3, as DNA: TGTGCCAGCAGATTGGACAAATACGAGCAGTACGTC.

The V gene is TRBV19, the J gene TRBJ2-7; D is possibly TRBD1 (6 bases). CDR1 LNHDA and CDR2 SQIVND come from the germline V gene (reference sequence). CDR3 length: 15 amino acids. V lost 3 bases, J lost 5 bases, and 17 bases lay in between. CDR3 nucleotide sequence: TGTGCCAGTAGTATCCCAGGGGCGGGCCCGGACGAGCAGTACTTC. This sequence encodes CASSIPGAGPDEQYF.

V is TRBV9 and J is TRBJ2-3, with 9 bases lining up with TRBD1. V was clipped by 4 bases and J by 2 bases; unmatched bases: 5. This CDR3 region has 15 residues. Germline CDR1 reads SGDLS; CDR2 reads YYNGEE. CDR3 bases: TGTGCCAGCAGCCCCTGGGACAGGGCCACAGATACGCAGTATTTT. It encodes CASSPWDRATDTQYF.

The chain combines TRBV9 with TRBJ1-2; 7 bases fit TRBD1. This CDR3 has 14 amino acids. Unmatched junction bases numbered 7, after V lost 0 bases and J lost 8 bases. Germline lookup yields CDR1 SGDLS and CDR2 YYNGEE. CDR3 sequence reads: CASSVGRQGDGYTF. CDR3 DNA sequence: TGTGCCAGCAGCGTAGGACGACAGGGAGACGGCTACACCTTC.